This TCR beta chain appears in the sequencing data of a study of T cells after yellow fever vaccination. Looking at the study overall: Fractions with few cells were prepared using SMART-Seq v4 Ultra Low Input. Whole-study findings and limits: At 95% to 98% for CD4 and just over 85% for CD8, most primary-vaccination clones showed up again after the booster. Faster peaking, at day 5 versus 15, marked a secondary response that was weaker.

For TCR, cDNA came from 5'RACE template switching, which added a universal primer site and UMIs. TCRdb processed the 5' RACE reads anew with MiXCR; each CDR3 protein has one entry. The table shows 450,000 to 550,000 distinct CDR3 sequences, with 20% to 25% occurring only once. As for this clonotype: No antigen is known for it.

Germline loops: CDR1 SEHNR, CDR2 FQNEAQ (reference sequence). Trimming removed 3 bases at V and 1 base at J, with 8 bases between. The CDR3 covers 14 residues. The V call is TRBV7-9, the J call TRBJ2-3; D remains ambiguous. This TCR came from a man younger than 30 who received the YFV17D yellow fever vaccine. The material sequenced was PBMCs, taken less than 25 days after the first yellow fever vaccination. For the CDR3, the DNA is TGTGCCAGCAGCTTTTCCCTAGGCACAGATACGCAGTATTTT. It yields the protein CASSFSLGTDTQYF.